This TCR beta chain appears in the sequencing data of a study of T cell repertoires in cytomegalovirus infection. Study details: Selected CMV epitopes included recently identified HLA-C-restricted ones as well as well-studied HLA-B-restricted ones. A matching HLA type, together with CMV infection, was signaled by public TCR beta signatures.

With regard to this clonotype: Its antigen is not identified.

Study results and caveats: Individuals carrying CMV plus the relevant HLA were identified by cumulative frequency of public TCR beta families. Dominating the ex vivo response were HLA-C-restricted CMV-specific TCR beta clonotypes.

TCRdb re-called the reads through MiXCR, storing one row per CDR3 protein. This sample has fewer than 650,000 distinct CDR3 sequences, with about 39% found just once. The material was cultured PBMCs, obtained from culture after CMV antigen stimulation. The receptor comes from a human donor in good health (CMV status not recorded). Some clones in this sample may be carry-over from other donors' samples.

The CDR3 nucleotides read TGTGCCAGTAGTATAGGAGGGGGGGGTGAGTTCTTC. This encodes CASSIGGGGEFF. This chain connects TRBV19 to TRBJ2-1; perhaps TRBD2 as D (7 bases). The CDR3 covers 12 residues. The V end lost 1 base, the J end lost 14 bases, and 12 bases lay between the germline ends. Germline V gene data show CDR1 as LNHDA and CDR2 as SQIVND (reference sequence).